The rows below give T cell receptor beta chains drawn from one sample of a study of CD8 T cells in ankylosing spondylitis. TCRdb reanalysed the 5' RACE reads using MiXCR and keeps one entry per CDR3 protein. The table shows 200,000 to 300,000 distinct CDR3 sequences, with about 24% occurring only once. Material: blood, either unsorted or a sorted T cell fraction (not recorded which). These receptors were obtained from a male donor with ankylosing spondylitis or in good health (not recorded which). The CDR3 runs from the conserved cysteine through the conserved F or W. Fields, in order: V gene, clone size, D gene, J gene, CDR3 protein, CDR3 DNA. A D gene is named only where the DNA matches it firmly. Size tells how often a clone was seen (once, few, many) or the class of an expanded clone, and some rows leave it out.

V: TRBV20-1
size: NA
D: TRBD1
J: TRBJ2-7
CDR3: CSARETGGLYEQYF
DNA: TGCAGTGCTAGAGAGACAGGGGGCTTGTACGAGCAGTACTTC

V: TRBV20-1
size: few
D: TRBD1
J: TRBJ1-2
CDR3: CSARGTGVDYGYTF
DNA: TGCAGTGCTAGGGGGACAGGGGTGGACTATGGCTACACCTTC

V: TRBV29-1
size: many
D: NA
J: TRBJ2-3
CDR3: CSVEGFGRSTDTQYF
DNA: TGCAGCGTTGAAGGTTTCGGACGTAGCACAGATACGCAGTATTTT

V: TRBV12-3/TRBV12-4
size: few
D: NA
J: TRBJ2-3
CDR3: CASRRTTTDTQYF
DNA: TGTGCCAGCAGAAGGACGACCACAGATACGCAGTATTTT

V: TRBV3-1
size: few
D: NA
J: TRBJ1-2
CDR3: CASSQDENYGYTF
DNA: TGTGCCAGCAGCCAAGATGAAAACTATGGCTACACCTTC

V: TRBV5-6
size: many
D: NA
J: TRBJ1-5
CDR3: CASSSRQGVGNQPQHF
DNA: TGTGCCAGCAGCTCGCGGCAGGGAGTGGGCAATCAGCCCCAGCATTTT

V: TRBV5-1
size: NA
D: TRBD1
J: TRBJ2-1
CDR3: CASTPGQGAHEQFF
DNA: TGCGCCAGCACACCGGGACAGGGGGCCCATGAGCAGTTCTTC

V: TRBV20-1
size: few
D: TRBD1
J: TRBJ1-5
CDR3: CCARGQGDSRHQPQHF
DNA: TGCTGTGCTAGGGGACAGGGGGATTCTCGGCATCAGCCCCAGCATTTT

V: TRBV4-1
size: once
D: TRBD1
J: TRBJ2-3
CDR3: CASSQLTGGTADTQYF
DNA: TGCGCCAGCAGCCAACTGACAGGGGGAACGGCAGATACGCAGTATTTT

V: TRBV6-1
size: NA
D: NA
J: TRBJ2-3
CDR3: CASSPGLARDTQYF
DNA: TGTGCCAGCAGCCCCGGACTGGCCCGGGATACGCAGTATTTT

V: TRBV29-1
size: many
D: NA
J: TRBJ2-7
CDR3: CSARDTIYEQYF
DNA: TGCAGCGCCCGGGACACTATCTACGAGCAGTACTTC

V: TRBV20-1
size: few
D: TRBD1
J: TRBJ1-5
CDR3: CSAVLDRGGQPQHF
DNA: TGCAGTGCAGTCCTGGACAGGGGGGGACAGCCCCAGCATTTT

V: TRBV20-1
size: few
D: NA
J: TRBJ1-4
CDR3: CSASSGQADEKLFF
DNA: TGCAGTGCTAGTTCGGGGCAGGCTGATGAAAAACTGTTTTTT

V: TRBV20-1
size: many
D: NA
J: TRBJ1-2
CDR3: CSARVYEGTPIKGTF
DNA: TGCAGTGCTAGAGTTTACGAGGGGACCCCTATTAAGGGCACCTTC

V: TRBV29-1
size: many
D: NA
J: TRBJ2-1
CDR3: CSVGEGHEQFF
DNA: TGCAGCGTTGGAGAGGGCCATGAGCAGTTCTTC

V: TRBV12-3/TRBV12-4
size: many
D: NA
J: TRBJ2-4
CDR3: CASSPAKNIQYF
DNA: TGTGCCAGCAGTCCAGCCAAAAACATTCAGTACTTC

V: TRBV20-1
size: NA
D: NA
J: TRBJ2-3
CDR3: CSARWDGASTDTQYF
DNA: TGCAGTGCTAGGTGGGACGGTGCTAGCACAGATACGCAGTATTTT

V: TRBV12-3/TRBV12-4
size: few
D: NA
J: TRBJ2-7
CDR3: CASSLEVAAQYF
DNA: TGTGCCAGCAGCCTCGAGGTAGCGGCGCAGTACTTC

V: TRBV29-1
size: NA
D: NA
J: TRBJ2-2
CDR3: CSVYLAGTGELFF
DNA: TGCAGCGTTTATCTAGCAGGCACCGGGGAGCTGTTTTTT

V: TRBV12-3/TRBV12-4
size: few
D: NA
J: TRBJ2-7
CDR3: CASTPAGGGSYEQYF
DNA: TGTGCCAGCACTCCCGCTGGGGGAGGAAGTTACGAGCAGTACTTC

V: TRBV20-1
size: NA
D: TRBD2
J: TRBJ2-1
CDR3: CSARVSRLAGRNEQFF
DNA: TGCAGTGCTAGAGTGTCGCGACTAGCGGGGCGCAATGAGCAGTTCTTC

V: TRBV12-3/TRBV12-4
size: NA
D: NA
J: TRBJ2-1
CDR3: CASAQGYNEQFF
DNA: TGTGCCAGCGCGCAGGGTTATAATGAGCAGTTCTTC

V: TRBV29-1
size: NA
D: NA
J: TRBJ2-5
CDR3: CSAGEGRTTQYF
DNA: TGCAGCGCTGGGGAAGGCAGAACGACCCAGTACTTC

V: TRBV20-1
size: few
D: NA
J: TRBJ1-1
CDR3: CSAHKGVFAFF
DNA: TGCAGTGCTCACAAGGGCGTCTTCGCTTTCTTT

V: TRBV15
size: few
D: NA
J: TRBJ1-2
CDR3: CATSRVGYGYTF
DNA: TGTGCCACCAGCAGAGTGGGATATGGCTACACCTTC

V: TRBV12-3/TRBV12-4
size: few
D: NA
J: TRBJ1-1
CDR3: CASSFSTLTGEAFF
DNA: TGTGCCAGCAGTTTCTCTACATTGACAGGAGAAGCTTTCTTT

V: TRBV20-1
size: few
D: TRBD1
J: TRBJ2-2
CDR3: CSASQGAGGELFF
DNA: TGCAGCGCTAGCCAGGGGGCAGGTGGGGAGCTGTTTTTT

V: TRBV6-5
size: NA
D: NA
J: TRBJ2-2
CDR3: CASSYIFGETGELFF
DNA: TGTGCCAGCAGCTACATTTTCGGTGAAACCGGGGAGCTGTTTTTT

V: TRBV12-3/TRBV12-4
size: many
D: TRBD1
J: TRBJ2-7
CDR3: CASSSYRDRGHEQYF
DNA: TGTGCCAGCAGTTCATACCGGGACAGGGGCCACGAGCAGTACTTC

V: TRBV10-3
size: many
D: TRBD1
J: TRBJ2-1
CDR3: CAISARQGAENEQFF
DNA: TGTGCCATCAGTGCCCGACAGGGGGCAGAGAATGAGCAGTTCTTC

V: TRBV9
size: NA
D: NA
J: TRBJ2-5
CDR3: CASSVGPQLQETQYF
DNA: TGTGCCAGCAGCGTAGGACCCCAACTTCAAGAGACCCAGTACTTC

V: TRBV29-1
size: few
D: NA
J: TRBJ2-3
CDR3: CSGQDSPPSTDTQYF
DNA: TGCAGCGGCCAGGACAGTCCTCCTAGCACAGATACGCAGTATTTT

V: TRBV20-1
size: many
D: NA
J: TRBJ2-7
CDR3: CSASNTGTYEQYF
DNA: TGCAGTGCTTCAAATACGGGGACCTACGAGCAGTACTTC

V: TRBV19
size: NA
D: TRBD1
J: TRBJ2-7
CDR3: CASSSALEQGLRSYEQYF
DNA: TGTGCCAGTAGTTCAGCCCTCGAACAGGGGCTTAGATCCTACGAGCAGTACTTC

V: TRBV20-1
size: many
D: TRBD2
J: TRBJ2-3
CDR3: CSARGSGGPIVDTQYF
DNA: TGCAGTGCTAGAGGGAGCGGGGGGCCGATCGTAGATACGCAGTATTTT

V: TRBV3-1
size: many
D: TRBD2
J: TRBJ2-7
CDR3: CASSQGSGSEQYF
DNA: TGTGCCAGCAGCCAGGGAAGCGGGAGCGAGCAGTACTTC

V: TRBV7-9
size: many
D: NA
J: TRBJ2-3
CDR3: CASSPLSDTQYF
DNA: TGTGCCAGCAGCCCCCTGTCCGATACGCAGTATTTT

V: TRBV20-1
size: few
D: NA
J: TRBJ2-5
CDR3: CSARGNQEMTQYF
DNA: TGCAGTGCTAGGGGCAACCAAGAGATGACCCAGTACTTC

V: TRBV11-3
size: few
D: NA
J: TRBJ2-3
CDR3: CASSQGGLRDTQYF
DNA: TGTGCCAGCAGCCAAGGAGGTCTACGAGATACGCAGTATTTT

V: TRBV6-1
size: many
D: NA
J: TRBJ2-5
CDR3: CASTPRGIGTQYF
DNA: TGTGCCAGCACCCCTAGGGGGATAGGGACCCAGTACTTC

V: TRBV12-3/TRBV12-4
size: NA
D: TRBD1
J: TRBJ2-7
CDR3: CASRTSGDRANYEQYF
DNA: TGTGCCAGCAGAACCAGTGGGGACAGGGCCAACTACGAGCAGTACTTC

V: TRBV20-1
size: once
D: NA
J: TRBJ1-3
CDR3: CSAPAPGNTIYF
DNA: TGCAGTGCTCCCGCCCCCGGAAACACCATATATTTT

V: TRBV12-3/TRBV12-4
size: many
D: NA
J: TRBJ2-2
CDR3: CASSKRGQNTGELFF
DNA: TGTGCCAGCAGTAAACGCGGACAGAACACCGGGGAGCTGTTTTTT

V: TRBV6-1
size: NA
D: NA
J: TRBJ1-1
CDR3: CASSRVGNMNTEAFF
DNA: TGTGCCAGCAGCCGCGTGGGCAACATGAACACTGAAGCTTTCTTT

V: TRBV7-9
size: many
D: NA
J: TRBJ2-3
CDR3: CASSKGTGNTDTQYF
DNA: TGTGCCAGCAGCAAAGGGACGGGTAACACAGATACGCAGTATTTT

V: TRBV20-1
size: few
D: TRBD1
J: TRBJ2-1
CDR3: CSAPTGVEQFF
DNA: TGCAGTGCTCCCACAGGGGTTGAGCAGTTCTTC

V: TRBV20-1
size: NA
D: TRBD2
J: TRBJ2-3
CDR3: CSARPGTSGETDTQYF
DNA: TGCAGTGCTAGACCCGGGACTAGCGGGGAGACAGATACGCAGTATTTT

V: TRBV12-3/TRBV12-4
size: many
D: NA
J: TRBJ2-3
CDR3: CASSLGVTARITDTQYF
DNA: TGTGCCAGCAGCCTAGGGGTGACGGCTAGGATAACAGATACGCAGTATTTT